The subject of this entry is one T cell receptor beta chain. Time point defined: patch test 2, 6 weeks after DPC sensitization. Treatment defined: therapeutic diphenylcyclopropenone sensitization with weekly scalp DPC. These data come from a study of human T cells and chemical hapten exposure. Using its own MiXCR run on the RACE reads, TCRdb lists one record per CDR3 protein. The sample has some 350,000 distinct CDR3 sequences; roughly 6% are singletons. The source material was whole blood, sampled in connection with sensitization to the hapten diphenylcyclopropenone (DPC). This receptor was identified in a woman under 30 with alopecia areata. Some clones in this sample may be carry-over from other donors' samples.

CDR3 loop: CSARDVRGRSNQPQHF. CDR3 sequence (DNA): TGCAGTGCTAGAGATGTCAGGGGTCGAAGCAATCAGCCCCAGCATTTT. The V gene is TRBV20-1, the J gene TRBJ1-5; tentatively, D is TRBD1 (6 bases). Germline-derived CDR1 and CDR2 are DFQATT and SNEGSKA (reference sequence). CDR3 size: 16 residues. V lost 0 bases and J lost 1, with 13 bases in between.